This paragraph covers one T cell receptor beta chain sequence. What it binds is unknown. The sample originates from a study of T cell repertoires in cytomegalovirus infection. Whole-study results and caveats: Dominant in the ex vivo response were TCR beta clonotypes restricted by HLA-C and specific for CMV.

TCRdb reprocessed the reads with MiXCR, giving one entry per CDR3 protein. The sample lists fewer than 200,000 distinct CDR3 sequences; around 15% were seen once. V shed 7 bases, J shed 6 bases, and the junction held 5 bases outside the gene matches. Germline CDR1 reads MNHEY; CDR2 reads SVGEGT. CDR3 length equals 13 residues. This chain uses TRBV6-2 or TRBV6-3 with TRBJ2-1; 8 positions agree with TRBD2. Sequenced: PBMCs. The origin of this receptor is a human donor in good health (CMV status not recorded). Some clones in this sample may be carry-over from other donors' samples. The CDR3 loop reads CASILAGSNEQFF. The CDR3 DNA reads TGTGCCAGCATTTTAGCGGGAAGCAATGAGCAGTTCTTC.